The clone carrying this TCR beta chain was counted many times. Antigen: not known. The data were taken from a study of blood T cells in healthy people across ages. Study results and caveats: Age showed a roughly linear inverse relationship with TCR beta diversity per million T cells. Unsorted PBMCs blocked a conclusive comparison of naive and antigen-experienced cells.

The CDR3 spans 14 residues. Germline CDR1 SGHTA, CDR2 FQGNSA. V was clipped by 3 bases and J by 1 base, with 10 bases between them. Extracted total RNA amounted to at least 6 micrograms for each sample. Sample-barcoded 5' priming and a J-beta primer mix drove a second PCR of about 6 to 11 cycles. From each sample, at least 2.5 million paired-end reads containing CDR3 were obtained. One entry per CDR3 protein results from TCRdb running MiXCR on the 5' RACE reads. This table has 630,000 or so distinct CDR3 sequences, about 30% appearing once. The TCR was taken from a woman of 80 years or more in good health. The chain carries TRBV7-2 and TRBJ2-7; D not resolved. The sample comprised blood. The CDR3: CASSLTPGSYEQYF. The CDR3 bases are TGTGCCAGCAGCTTGACACCGGGTTCCTACGAGCAGTACTTC.